One TCR beta chain is described in this entry. The antigen remains unidentified. Then a second PCR, running roughly 7 to 12 cycles, was carried out with a sample-barcoded 5' primer and a J-beta primer mix. Each cDNA molecule, via a template-switch adaptor with 12 random nucleotides, was tagged. Samples each returned at least 3 million CDR3-containing paired-end reads. TCRdb independently ran MiXCR on the 5' RACE reads; one entry per CDR3 protein. The table includes 1.6 million or so distinct CDR3 sequences, 30% to 35% detected once. The record originates from a study of blood T cells in healthy people across ages. The wider study: Per two T cells, template switching captured roughly one barcoded beta molecule. General study points: Strong correlation existed between TCR beta diversity and naive T cell percentage.

The CDR3 is 14 amino acids. V was cut by 0 bases and J by 5 bases, with 10 bases left in between. The germline gives CDR1 DFQATT, CDR2 SNEGSKA (reference sequence). The clonotype originates from a woman younger than 45 in good health. Sequencing input: blood. The chain has TRBV20-1 and TRBJ1-4, with a tentative D call TRBD1 (5 bases). CDR3 loop: CSARDGGENEKLFF. In DNA form, the CDR3 reads TGCAGTGCTAGAGATGGAGGGGAGAATGAAAAACTGTTTTTT.